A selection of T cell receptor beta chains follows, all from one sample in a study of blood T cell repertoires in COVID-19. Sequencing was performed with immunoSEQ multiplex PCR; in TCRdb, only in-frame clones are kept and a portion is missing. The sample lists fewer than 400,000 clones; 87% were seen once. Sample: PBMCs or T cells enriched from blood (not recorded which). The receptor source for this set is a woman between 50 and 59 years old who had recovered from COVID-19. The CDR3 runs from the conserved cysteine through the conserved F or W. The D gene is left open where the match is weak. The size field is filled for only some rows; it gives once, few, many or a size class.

TGTGCCAGCAGTGAACAGGGCGGAACTGAAGCTTTCTTT CASSEQGGTEAFF TRBJ1-1 NA NA 13 TRBV2
TGTGCCAGCAGCTTGTATTCTCCCACCGGGGAGCTGTTTTTT CASSLYSPTGELFF TRBJ2-2 NA NA 14 TRBV5-6
TGTGCCAGCAGCGTAGTCCCAGCAGATACGCAGTATTTT CASSVVPADTQYF TRBJ2-3 NA NA 13 TRBV9
TGTGCCAGCAGTTTCGGGGACACCATATATTTT CASSFGDTIYF TRBJ1-3 NA NA 11 TRBV6-5
TGTGCCAGCAGCTTAGGGCAGGGGGGCGCGGGGGAGCTGTTTTTT CASSLGQGGAGELFF TRBJ2-2 NA NA 15 TRBV11-2
TGTGCCAGCAGCTCGTCCCTGGAGGCTAACTATGGCTACACCTTC CASSSSLEANYGYTF TRBJ1-2 NA NA 15 TRBV6-2/TRBV6-3
TGTGCCACCAGCAGACTAGCGGGGGGTTATGAGCAGTTCTTC CATSRLAGGYEQFF TRBJ2-1 TRBD2 once 14 TRBV15
TGTGCCAGCAGTGATAACAGGGGGCAATCCGGGGGCGGTGGCTACACCTTC CASSDNRGQSGGGGYTF TRBJ1-2 TRBD1 NA 17 TRBV6-1
TGCAGCGTTGATAGAGGGGCGGGGACTGAAGCTTTCTTT CSVDRGAGTEAFF TRBJ1-1 NA NA 13 TRBV29-1
TGTGCCAGCAGTCCGGGGACAGGGGATTTCCAGGTCTATGGCTACACCTTC CASSPGTGDFQVYGYTF TRBJ1-2 TRBD1 once 17 TRBV28
TGTGCCAGCTCATTACAGGGGGCCCTCGGGTTTGAAAAACTGTTTTTT CASSLQGALGFEKLFF TRBJ1-4 TRBD1 NA 16 TRBV18
TGTGCCAGCACCGGGGGGGGCCTCGACTACGAGCAGTACTTC CASTGGGLDYEQYF TRBJ2-7 TRBD2 NA 14 TRBV7-9
TGTGCCAGCAGCCTCGGACGGGAGAACACTGAAGCTTTCTTT CASSLGRENTEAFF TRBJ1-1 NA once 14 TRBV28
TGTGCCAGTAGTATAGAGGGGGGACAGTATGAGCAGTTCTTC CASSIEGGQYEQFF TRBJ2-1 NA NA 14 TRBV19
TGTGCCAGCAGTGAAGCTCAGGGAAGAGGCGACGAGCAGTACTTC CASSEAQGRGDEQYF TRBJ2-7 NA NA 15 TRBV6-1
TGTGCCAGCAGCCCGACGACAGCTGGAAACACCATATATTTT CASSPTTAGNTIYF TRBJ1-3 NA NA 14 TRBV16
TGCGCCAGCAGCTTGGCGGGGTTAGGGGCCAACGTCCTGACTTTC CASSLAGLGANVLTF TRBJ2-6 NA NA 15 TRBV5-1
TGTGCCAGCAGTTACCAGACAGGGGTCTTCACCGGGGAGCTGTTTTTT CASSYQTGVFTGELFF TRBJ2-2 TRBD1 NA 16 TRBV6-2/TRBV6-3
TGTGCCAGCAGCTTAGTTGGAGGGTTGGGTTCACCCCTCCACTTT CASSLVGGLGSPLHF TRBJ1-6 NA NA 15 TRBV11-2
TGTGCCAGCAGCCAAGACAGGGTCTATGGCTACACCTTC CASSQDRVYGYTF TRBJ1-2 NA NA 13 TRBV3-1/TRBV3-2
TGCGCCAGCAGCCAAGATAGCGTTGGACGTCACTATGGCTACACCTTC CASSQDSVGRHYGYTF TRBJ1-2 NA NA 16 TRBV4-3
TGCGCCAGCAGCCAGGACAGGAAATATTTAACTAATGAAAAACTGTTTTTT CASSQDRKYLTNEKLFF TRBJ1-4 TRBD1 NA 17 TRBV4-3
TGTGCCAGCAGTTCGACAGTGAATAGCAATCAGCCCCAGCATTTT CASSSTVNSNQPQHF TRBJ1-5 NA NA 15 TRBV2
TGTGCCAGCAGCAGACAGGCTAACTATGGCTACACCTTC CASSRQANYGYTF TRBJ1-2 NA NA 13 TRBV2
TGTGCCAGCAAGCGGACTAGCGGGGGGAGACCCTACGAGCAGTACTTC CASKRTSGGRPYEQYF TRBJ2-7 TRBD2 NA 16 TRBV27
TGTGCCAGTGCGGGGGGCTCCGTTTCACCCCTCCACTTT CASAGGSVSPLHF TRBJ1-6 NA few 13 TRBV28
TGTGCCAGCAGCTTAGCGTCCGGGGGCAATCAGCCCCAGCATTTT CASSLASGGNQPQHF TRBJ1-5 NA NA 15 TRBV7-2
TGCGCCAGCAGCTTGTCCCCCGCTAACTATGGCTACACCTTC CASSLSPANYGYTF TRBJ1-2 NA NA 14 TRBV5-1
TGTGCCAGCAGCTTAGCGCCCCAGGGCCCCTCTGGAAACACCATATATTTT CASSLAPQGPSGNTIYF TRBJ1-3 NA NA 17 TRBV11-2
TGCGCCAGCAGCCAAGTGGCCGGGACAGGGGGAATGAAGACCCAGTACTTC CASSQVAGTGGMKTQYF TRBJ2-5 TRBD1 NA 17 TRBV4-1
TGCAGTGCCCCCGACCCTCGGGGAGCTTTCTTT CSAPDPRGAFF TRBJ1-1 NA NA 11 TRBV20-1
TGTGCCAGCAGCTTCCCCCGGGACAGGGGTGGAAACACCATATATTTT CASSFPRDRGGNTIYF TRBJ1-3 TRBD1 few 16 TRBV11-2
TGCGCCAGCAGCGTAAGAACCCTAACAGGGGACAATAATTCACCCCTCCACTTT CASSVRTLTGDNNSPLHF TRBJ1-6 TRBD1 NA 18 TRBV5-1
TGTGCCAGCAGCCCAGATGGGGCGGGGGGTCAGCCCCAGCATTTT CASSPDGAGGQPQHF TRBJ1-5 NA NA 15 TRBV9